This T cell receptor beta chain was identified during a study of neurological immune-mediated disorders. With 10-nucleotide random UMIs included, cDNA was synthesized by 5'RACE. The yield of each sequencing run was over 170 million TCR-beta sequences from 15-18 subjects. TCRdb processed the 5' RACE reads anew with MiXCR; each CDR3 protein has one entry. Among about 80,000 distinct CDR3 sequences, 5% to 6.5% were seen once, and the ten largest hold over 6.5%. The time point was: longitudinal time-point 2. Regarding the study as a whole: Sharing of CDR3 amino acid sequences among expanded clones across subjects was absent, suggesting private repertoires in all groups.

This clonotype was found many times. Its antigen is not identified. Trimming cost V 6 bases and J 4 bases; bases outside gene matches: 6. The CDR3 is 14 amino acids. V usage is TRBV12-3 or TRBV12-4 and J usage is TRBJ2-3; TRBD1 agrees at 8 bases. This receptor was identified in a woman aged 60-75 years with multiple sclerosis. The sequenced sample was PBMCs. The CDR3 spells CASSLDRAADTQYF. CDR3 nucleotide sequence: TGTGCCAGCAGCCTGGACAGGGCGGCAGATACGCAGTATTTT.